This TCR beta chain came from a study of T cell responses to AZD1222 COVID-19 vaccine. About the research overall: Both about-4-week and about-12-week second-dose recipients were combined. Overall study results and limits: Among the donors, most were white British and more were female, and clonal diversity was possibly underestimated.

V was pared by 4 bases and J by 5 bases, with 17 bases of the junction left unmatched. Per germline, CDR1 SGHNT and CDR2 YYREEE (reference sequence). CDR3 size: 17 residues. Regarding this clone: Its antigen is not known.

The assay was immunoSEQ multiplex PCR, and TCRdb's table has in-frame clones only and misses some. Among 140,000 to 150,000 clones, approximately 90% were seen once, and the ten largest hold more than 12%. The material sequenced was peripheral blood, taken on day 0 of AZD1222 vaccination. J is TRBJ1-2 and V is TRBV5-4; 7 bases agree with TRBD1. This TCR derives from an adult in good health. CDR3 sequence (DNA): TGTGCCAGCAGCCCGACCTCCGGGACAGTCGGTGGATATGGCTACACCTTC. This gives the protein CASSPTSGTVGGYGYTF.